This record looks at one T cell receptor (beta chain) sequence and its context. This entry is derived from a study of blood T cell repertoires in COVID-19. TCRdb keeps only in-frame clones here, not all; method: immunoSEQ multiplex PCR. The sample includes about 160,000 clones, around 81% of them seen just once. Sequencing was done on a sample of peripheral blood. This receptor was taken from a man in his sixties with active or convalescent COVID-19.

The CDR3 coding sequence is TGTGCCAGCAGCCCCGACAGGGCATACGAGCAGTACTTC. Its translation: CASSPDRAYEQYF. This rearrangement joins TRBV7-9 to TRBJ2-7; 7 bases match TRBD1. The V segment lost 5 bases and the J segment 4 bases; nucleotides outside the gene matches: 5. Looked up from germline, CDR1 is SEHNR and CDR2 is FQNEAQ (reference sequence). The CDR3 has 13 residues.